This passage covers 16 T cell receptor beta chains from one sample sequenced in a study of blood T cell repertoires in COVID-19. The repertoire was sequenced with immunoSEQ multiplex PCR; TCRdb's copy has only in-frame clones and lacks some. The sample records around 99,000 clones, less than 85% being singletons. The sequencing sample was made of peripheral blood. The receptor source for this set is a human donor in a cohort sampled during active or convalescent COVID-19.

This rearrangement joins TRBV19 to TRBJ1-5, with a possible D match to TRBD1 (5 bases). Germline V gene lookup returns CDR1 LNHDA and CDR2 SQIVND (reference sequence). The CDR3 totals 14 residues. The V and J ends lost 9 bases and 4 bases respectively, with 16 bases between them. The CDR3 loop reads CASSPGQRNQPQHF. The DNA of the CDR3 is TGTGCCAGCTCCCCCGGACAAAGAAATCAGCCCCAGCATTTT. Combining the CDR3 with reference TRBV19 and TRBJ1-5 gives the whole variable domain DGGITQSPKYLFRKEGQNVTLSCEQNLNHDAMYWYRQDPGQGLRLIYYSQIVNDFQKGDIAEGYSVSREKKESFPLTVTSAQKNPTAFYLCASSPGQRNQPQHFGDGTRLSIL.

The chain employs TRBV18 and TRBJ1-1, with D tentatively TRBD1 (5 bases). The CDR3 loop spans 13 amino acids. From germline, CDR1 is KGHSH and CDR2 LQKENI. V lost 4 bases and J lost 0, with 6 bases in between. The CDR3 region has the DNA TGTGCCAGCTCACAGGGGATGAACACTGAAGCTTTCTTT. It encodes CASSQGMNTEAFF.

The V gene is TRBV15, the J gene TRBJ1-5; no clear D. The CDR3 runs to 13 residues. The V gene's germline CDR1 is LNHNV and CDR2 YYDKDF (reference sequence). V was pared by 5 bases and J by 3 bases, with 8 bases between. Written as DNA, the CDR3 is TGTGCCACCAGCTTTAGCCCCAATCAGCCCCAGCATTTT. This encodes CATSFSPNQPQHF.

The genes are TRBV5-1 and TRBJ2-1, with 9 bases identical to TRBD1. Germline CDR1 and CDR2: SGHRS and YFSETQ. This CDR3 has 15 residues. J was trimmed by 7 bases and V by 4 bases; bases with no gene match: 9. This CDR3 reads CASSRDRGSNNEQFF. The CDR3 DNA follows: TGCGCCAGCAGCCGCGACAGGGGGAGTAATAATGAGCAGTTCTTC.

This rearrangement joins TRBV19 to TRBJ2-5, with 11 bases matching TRBD1. From germline, CDR1 is LNHDA and CDR2 SQIVND (reference sequence). CDR3 length: 14 amino acids. V lost 3 bases, J lost 5 bases, and 2 bases stayed unmatched. The CDR3 sequence: CASSIGQGAETQYF. The CDR3, as DNA: TGTGCCAGTAGTATCGGACAGGGGGCCGAGACCCAGTACTTC.

This rearrangement joins TRBV28 to TRBJ2-5, with no clear D. Trimming removed 5 bases from V and 1 base from J, with 11 bases in between. CDR3 length: 14 amino acids. Germline CDR1 reads MDHEN; CDR2 reads SYDVKM. CDR3 in DNA: TGTGCCAGCAGTCCGTTAGCAGTCCAAGAGACCCAGTACTTC. It codes for CASSPLAVQETQYF.

A single count supports this clone. This rearrangement joins TRBV28 to TRBJ2-3, with D perhaps TRBD2 (5 bases). V lost 7 bases and J 3 bases, leaving 14 bases between the germline ends. CDR3 length equals 14 residues. CDR1 and CDR2 from the germline V gene are MDHEN and SYDVKM. Here the CDR3 reads CASTGGFGTDTQYF. The DNA for the CDR3 is TGTGCCAGCACCGGAGGATTCGGAACAGATACGCAGTATTTT. The full variable domain, completed using reference TRBV28 and TRBJ2-3, is DVKVTQSSRYLVKRTGEKVFLECVQDMDHENMFWYRQDPGLGLRLIYFSYDVKMKEKGDIPEGYSVSREKKERFSLILESASTNQTSMYLCASTGGFGTDTQYFGPGTRLTVL.

This rearrangement joins TRBV7-3 to TRBJ2-3; 8 bases line up with TRBD2. This CDR3 is 18 amino acids long. J was trimmed by 0 bases and V by 2 bases; bases with no gene match: 10. The germline gives CDR1 SGHTA, CDR2 FQGTGA. This chain's CDR3 is CASSLYSGSSPSTDTQYF. DNA of the CDR3: TGTGCCAGCAGCTTATACAGCGGGAGTTCACCTAGCACAGATACGCAGTATTTT. The complete variable domain, with remaining parts taken from reference TRBV7-3 and TRBJ2-3, reads GAGVSQTPSNKVTEKGKYVELRCDPISGHTALYWYRQSLGQGPEFLIYFQGTGAADDSGLPNDRFFAVRPEGSVSTLKIQRTERGDSAVYLCASSLYSGSSPSTDTQYFGPGTRLTVL.

The rearrangement links TRBV3-1 (or the pseudogene TRBV3-2) to TRBJ1-2, with 8 nucleotides matching TRBD1. V dropped 0 bases and J dropped 5; count of bases not matched to a gene: 11. CDR3 length: 17 residues. CDR1 is LGHDT and CDR2 is YNNKEL in the germline V gene (reference sequence). The CDR3 loop is CASSQEGGRGLQYGYTF. The CDR3 region has the DNA TGTGCCAGCAGCCAAGAGGGGGGCAGGGGGCTTCAATATGGCTACACCTTC.

This rearrangement joins TRBV11-2 to TRBJ2-4, with 13 nucleotides matching TRBD2. Germline values: CDR1 SGHAT, CDR2 FQNNGV. The J segment lost 1 base and the V segment lost 5 bases, leaving 8 bases of the junction unmatched. This CDR3 has 18 residues. The CDR3 reads CASSPQLAGGVAKNIQYF. The DNA for the CDR3 is TGTGCCAGCAGCCCACAACTAGCGGGAGGGGTGGCCAAAAACATTCAGTACTTC.

V gene TRBV24-1 combines with J gene TRBJ2-1; 12 positions match TRBD2. V gave up 4 bases and J gave up 13 bases; unmatched junction bases: 13. The CDR3 is 16 residues long. The germline V gene encodes CDR1 KGHDR and CDR2 SFDVKD. The CDR3 spells CATSDQTSGGQGGQFF. The CDR3, as DNA: TGTGCCACCAGTGACCAAACTAGCGGGGGGCAAGGTGGACAGTTCTTC.

The chain employs TRBV6-2 or TRBV6-3 and TRBJ1-5; D remains ambiguous. Germline V CDR1 and CDR2: MNHEY, SVGEGT. The CDR3 extends over 14 amino acids. V dropped 1 base and J dropped 0 bases, with 4 bases sitting between them. As DNA, the CDR3 is TGTGCCAGCAGTTACTTAGATAGCAATCAGCCCCAGCATTTT. It translates to CASSYLDSNQPQHF.

J is TRBJ1-5 and V is TRBV7-2; 7 bases align to TRBD1. J was trimmed by 6 bases and V by 3 bases; bases with no gene match: 8. This CDR3 is 15 amino acids long. Germline CDR1 SGHTA, CDR2 FQGNSA. Here the CDR3 DNA reads TGTGCCAGCAGCTTGGCCAGGGGGTCTGGTCAGCCCCAGCATTTT. Protein: CASSLARGSGQPQHF.

The chain joins TRBV5-1 to TRBJ2-2, with unresolved D. Trimming removed 0 bases from V and 0 bases from J, with 3 bases in between. The CDR3 contains 14 residues. Germline V gives CDR1 SGHRS, CDR2 YFSETQ. The CDR3 sequence is CASSLDTNTGELFF. In DNA form, the CDR3 reads TGCGCCAGCAGCTTGGACACGAACACCGGGGAGCTGTTTTTT.

This clone has a single count. V usage is TRBV5-1 and J usage is TRBJ2-1; TRBD1 agrees at 7 bases. There are 14 residues in the CDR3. V lost 0 bases, J lost 4 bases, and 1 base stayed unmatched. Germline-derived CDR1 and CDR2 are SGHRS and YFSETQ. As DNA, the CDR3 is TGCGCCAGCAGCTTGGGGGACAGATACAATGAGCAGTTCTTC. Amino acid sequence: CASSLGDRYNEQFF.

V is TRBV27 and J is TRBJ1-2; 8 bases match TRBD1. The CDR3 covers 13 residues. The V gene's germline CDR1 is MNHEY and CDR2 SMNVEV (reference sequence). The ends lost 5 bases at V and 7 bases at J; junction bases unmatched: 6. The CDR3 coding sequence is TGTGCCAGCAGTACGACAGGGGTCGGTGGCTACACCTTC. Its protein product is CASSTTGVGGYTF.